This T cell receptor (beta chain) was recorded in a study of cytomegalovirus exposure and HLA in healthy donors. The study's findings and limits: Later analysis identified a missense DCLRE1C variant that was linked to TCR beta V- and J-gene trimming. Using the classifier, cytomegalovirus status was reportedly diagnosed with high specificity and sensitivity.

Comment on this clone: What it binds is unknown.

In the PCR, 60 Vbeta and 13 Jbeta primers were used. Here immunoSEQ multiplex PCR was the method, and the copy in TCRdb shows in-frame clones only, minus some. The sample includes about 130,000 clones, approximately 77% seen only once; the top ten take over 2%. Trimming removed 0 bases from V and 3 bases from J, with 5 bases in between. This CDR3 has 13 residues. The germline gives CDR1 MGHRA, CDR2 YSYEKL. V is TRBV4-1 and J is TRBJ1-1, with unresolved D. This TCR came from a young man in good health and CMV-seronegative. Sequencing was carried out using PBMCs. The CDR3 loop is CASSQDGDTEAFF. In DNA form, the CDR3 reads TGCGCCAGCAGCCAAGACGGTGACACTGAAGCTTTCTTT.